These 22 T cell receptor beta chains came from one sample sequenced in a study of siplizumab effects on memory and regulatory T cells. Sequencing used immunoSEQ multiplex PCR; TCRdb keeps in-frame clones, though not all of them. Altogether about 120,000 clones are present, around 94% being singletons, with the ten largest covering approximately 1.8%. Sequencing input: non-Treg CD4+ T cells sorted from blood. These receptors all come from a human donor in good health.

The chain carries TRBV19 and TRBJ1-4; no definite D call. V was clipped by 3 bases and J by 4 bases, with 6 bases between them. The CDR3 contains 13 residues. Germline V lookup: CDR1 LNHDA, CDR2 SQIVND (reference sequence). This chain's CDR3 is CASSIGYNEKLFF. Here the CDR3 DNA reads TGTGCCAGTAGTATTGGTTATAATGAAAAACTGTTTTTT.

The chain's CDR3 is CASSPGTAGNTIYF. The CDR3 DNA follows: TGCGCCAGCAGCCCCGGGACGGCTGGAAACACCATATATTTT. The chain carries TRBV5-1 and TRBJ1-3, with D possibly matching TRBD1 (5 bases). This CDR3 is built from 14 residues. Germline assignment: CDR1 SGHRS and CDR2 YFSETQ. V dropped 4 bases and J dropped 2 bases, with 10 bases sitting between them.

The chain is built from TRBV19 and TRBJ2-5, with a weak D call TRBD2 (6 bases). CDR1 LNHDA and CDR2 SQIVND come from the germline V gene (reference sequence). The CDR3 sequence is 17 residues long. V was cut by 2 bases and J by 3 bases, with 19 bases left in between. The CDR3 region has the DNA TGTGCCAGTAGTATAAAAGGGGAAGGGAGGCAAAAAGAGACCCAGTACTTC. Residues: CASSIKGEGRQKETQYF.

CDR3 loop: CASSPPGTGSYGYTF. In nucleotides, the CDR3 is TGTGCCAGCAGCCCTCCAGGGACAGGGTCCTATGGCTACACCTTC. This chain joins TRBV9 and TRBJ1-2; TRBD1 agrees at 9 bases. J gave up 4 bases and V 4 bases, and 8 bases lay outside the gene matches. Germline V gene data show CDR1 as SGDLS and CDR2 as YYNGEE. The CDR3 is 15 amino acids.

The count of this clone is one. V and J are TRBV6-5 and TRBJ1-4; 7 bases are shared with TRBD1. The CDR3 covers 12 residues. CDR1 and CDR2 (germline): MNHEY, SVGAGI. The trim removed 8 bases at V and 7 bases at J, leaving 4 bases unmatched. The CDR3 DNA reads as TGTGCCAGCCGGGACAGCCTTGAAAAACTGTTTTTT. Protein sequence: CASRDSLEKLFF.

The chain uses TRBV7-9 and TRBJ1-4; D is unresolved. The CDR3 extends over 14 amino acids. Germline CDR1 reads SEHNR; CDR2 reads FQNEAQ (reference sequence). Trimming removed 4 bases from V and 2 bases from J, with 8 bases in between. CDR3 in amino acids: CASSSGSTNEKLFF. CDR3 in DNA: TGTGCCAGCAGCTCGGGTTCGACTAATGAAAAACTGTTTTTT.

This clone came up a few times. The rearrangement links TRBV7-2 to TRBJ1-5; D gene ambiguous. Trimming shortened V by 11 bases and J by 0 bases, and 8 bases separated the two germline ends. Germline V gives CDR1 SGHTA, CDR2 FQGNSA. This CDR3 region has 12 residues. The CDR3 sequence is CAGGSSNQPQHF. Here the CDR3 DNA reads TGTGCCGGAGGGAGTAGCAATCAGCCCCAGCATTTT.

The chain combines TRBV29-1 with TRBJ1-2, with 9 bases fitting TRBD1. The CDR3 runs 15 residues. The V gene's germline CDR1 is SQVTM and CDR2 ANQGSEA. The junction had 12 bases not matched to a gene; V was cut back by 6 bases and J by 4 bases. CDR3 loop: CSVVLTSGQGYGYTF. The CDR3 DNA sequence: TGCAGCGTCGTACTTACCTCGGGACAGGGCTATGGCTACACCTTC.

J is TRBJ2-7 and V is TRBV5-1; a possible D gene is TRBD2 (7 bases). CDR3 size: 15 residues. V dropped 4 bases and J dropped 4 bases, with 18 bases sitting between them. The germline V gene encodes CDR1 SGHRS and CDR2 YFSETQ. CDR3 protein: CASSGGAPIMYEQYF. For the CDR3, the DNA is TGCGCCAGCAGCGGGGGGGCCCCGATAATGTACGAGCAGTACTTC.

The chain is built from TRBV4-1 and TRBJ1-6; D gene unclear. V lost 1 base and J lost 0, with 4 bases in between. The germline V gene encodes CDR1 MGHRA and CDR2 YSYEKL. This CDR3 has 15 amino acids. The CDR3 bases are TGCGCCAGCAGCCAAGTCGGCTCCTATAATTCACCCCTCCACTTT. Amino acids: CASSQVGSYNSPLHF.

J is TRBJ2-3 and V is TRBV11-3, with D unclear. V was clipped by 0 bases and J by 4 bases, with 2 bases between them. The CDR3 covers 12 residues. The V gene's germline CDR1 is SGHNT and CDR2 YENEEA. The CDR3 reads CASSLDADTQYF. Here the CDR3 DNA reads TGTGCCAGCAGCTTAGACGCAGATACGCAGTATTTT.

The chain combines TRBV11-1 with TRBJ2-3; perhaps TRBD2 as D (5 bases). V was pared by 5 bases and J by 1 base, with 22 bases between. Germline-derived CDR1 and CDR2 are SGHAT and FQDESV (reference sequence). This CDR3 contains 18 residues. The CDR3 spells CASSLAPRGLGGTDTQYF. For the CDR3, the DNA is TGTGCCAGCAGCCTGGCACCAAGAGGGCTCGGGGGCACAGATACGCAGTATTTT.

V and J are TRBV2 and TRBJ2-5; unclear D gene. Germline V CDR1 and CDR2: SNHLY, FYNNEI. The CDR3 is 13 residues long. Trimming cost V 4 bases and J 5 bases, with 11 bases left between them. The CDR3 nucleotides are TGTGCCAGCAGTGTACAACCTACGGAGACCCAGTACTTC. This encodes CASSVQPTETQYF.

The chain couples TRBV9 to TRBJ1-3; TRBD1 aligns across 7 bases. The CDR3 is 16 residues long. Germline V lookup: CDR1 SGDLS, CDR2 YYNGEE. Germline trimming cut 0 bases from V and 0 bases from J; bases unmatched to any gene: 3. DNA of the CDR3: TGTGCCAGCAGCGTAGACAGGGGAAGCTCTGGAAACACCATATATTTT. Protein sequence: CASSVDRGSSGNTIYF.

The rearrangement uses TRBV5-1 and TRBJ2-7; 7 bases are shared with TRBD2. Per the germline V gene, CDR1 is SGHRS and CDR2 is YFSETQ. V lost 5 bases, J lost 4 bases, and 15 bases stayed unmatched. The CDR3 is made up of 16 amino acids. In nucleotides, the CDR3 is TGCGCCAGCAGTTCCGACTGGTCCCAGCGGGATTACGAGCAGTACTTC. Translating it yields CASSSDWSQRDYEQYF.

A note on this clone: Other DNA sequences in the sample encode the same CDR3. The chain links TRBV18 to TRBJ2-2, with a possible D match to TRBD1 (5 bases). The length of the CDR3 is 14 residues. The ends were cut back, 2 bases at V and 1 base at J, with 5 bases in the middle. In germline, CDR1 is KGHSH, CDR2 LQKENI. CDR3 sequence: CASSPGQNTGELFF. The CDR3 DNA is TGTGCCAGCTCACCAGGACAGAACACCGGGGAGCTGTTTTTT.

The chain recombines TRBV6-1 with TRBJ1-5; D might be TRBD1 (5 bases). Germline assignment: CDR1 MNHNS and CDR2 SASEGT. Deletions cut 7 bases from V and 4 bases from J, with 11 bases between. CDR3 length: 13 amino acids. The CDR3 sequence is CASTDGGNQPQHF. The CDR3, as DNA: TGTGCCAGCACCGATGGGGGGAATCAGCCCCAGCATTTT.

The chain joins TRBV6-5 to TRBJ2-7; weak D call: TRBD1 (5 bases). Per the germline V gene, CDR1 is MNHEY and CDR2 is SVGAGI. CDR3 length: 12 residues. V was cut by 8 bases and J by 0 bases, with 8 bases left in between. CDR3 region: CASYRSSYEQYF. CDR3 in DNA: TGTGCCAGCTACAGGTCCTCCTACGAGCAGTACTTC.

The chain employs TRBV6-5 and TRBJ2-7, with D perhaps matching TRBD2 (6 bases). The CDR3 spans 13 residues. Germline loops: CDR1 MNHEY, CDR2 SVGAGI. V was shortened by 4 bases and J by 7 bases, with 14 bases between the two germline ends. CDR3 protein: CASSSSGTGEQYF. For the CDR3, the DNA is TGTGCCAGCAGTTCCTCCGGGACTGGGGAGCAGTACTTC.

CDR3 coding DNA: TGTGCCAGCAGCTTAGGAATCGGAACCAAAAACATTCAGTACTTC. Amino acids: CASSLGIGTKNIQYF. The gene calls are TRBV7-2 and TRBJ2-4; D not certain. The V gene lost 1 base and the J gene lost 2 bases, with 9 bases spanning the gap. Germline CDR1 and CDR2: SGHTA and FQGNSA. The CDR3 is 15 amino acids.

The rearrangement links TRBV25-1 to TRBJ1-4; D is ambiguous. Trimming shortened V by 4 bases and J by 3 bases, and 9 bases separated the two germline ends. The CDR3 covers 14 residues. Germline assignment: CDR1 MGHDK and CDR2 SYGVNS. CDR3 region: CASSVGPSNEKLFF. The CDR3 bases are TGTGCCAGCAGTGTCGGACCCTCTAATGAAAAACTGTTTTTT.

This chain joins TRBV6-1 and TRBJ2-5; D tentatively reads TRBD1 or TRBD2 (6 bases each). Looked up from germline, CDR1 is MNHNS and CDR2 is SASEGT. With 7 bases removed from V and 5 bases from J, the gap between germline ends came to 14 bases. This CDR3 is built from 13 residues. The CDR3 nucleotides read TGTGCCAGCACTGGAGGGGGTCTGGAGACCCAGTACTTC. Translating gives CASTGGGLETQYF.